This T cell receptor (beta chain) was sequenced in a study of vaccination and CD4 T cells after COVID-19. CDR1 SGHVS and CDR2 FNYEAQ come from the germline V gene. CDR3 size: 15 residues. Between the trimmed V and J ends, which lost 2 bases and 3 bases, there was a span of 11 bases. To note about this clonotype: As yet, its antigen is unknown.

Sequencing of the DNA from cultured CD4+ T cells was carried out with the Oncomine TCR Beta short-read assay. MiXCR was run by TCRdb on the PCR reads, yielding one entry per CDR3 protein. The table has just over 20,000 distinct CDR3 sequences, roughly half seen once. As for treatment: roughly 10-day PBMC culture with coronavirus spike peptide pools or control peptides (ViraFEST assay). Sequencing was carried out using CD4+ T cells from blood, cultured in vitro. The source is a human donor who had recovered from COVID-19. The chain carries TRBV7-6 and TRBJ2-1; D ambiguous. The chain's CDR3 is CASSLLGKDYNEQFF. The CDR3 region has the DNA TGTGCCAGCAGCTTACTTGGTAAGGACTACAATGAGCAGTTCTTC.